This T cell receptor beta chain originates from a study of beta chain features in type 1 diabetes. Study at large: The examined sorted cells totaled about 110 million across samples. Study findings and constraints: Whether TCRB rearrangement is influenced by HLA type was left unresolved in this analysis. There were fewer insertions and more deletions at the VDJ junctions of type 1 diabetes patients.

The length of the CDR3 is 15 residues. V was cut by 4 bases and J by 3 bases, with 15 bases left in between. Looked up from germline, CDR1 is LNHNV and CDR2 is YYDKDF (reference sequence). TCRB transcripts that were expressed got sequenced, as all of the isolated RNA had been reverse transcribed. Repertoires were generated with immunoSEQ multiplex PCR, while TCRdb's copy carries only in-frame clones and drops some. Of 900,000 or so clones in the sample, around a sixth are singletons; the top ten hold roughly 0.025%. The purity of all sorted populations exceeded 98%. Only a few counts were recorded for this clone. Its cognate antigen is unknown.

This TCR was sampled from a woman younger than 30 in good health. Sequenced: naive CD4+ T cells from blood. This rearrangement joins TRBV15 to TRBJ1-1, with D unresolved. CDR3 sequence reads: CATSITNQAYTEAFF. CDR3 DNA: TGTGCCACCAGCATAACCAACCAGGCTTACACTGAAGCTTTCTTT.